The T cell receptor delta chain described here comes from a study of γδ T cells in repeated Plasmodium falciparum infection. Looking at the study overall: Age- and gender-matched Australian children served as comparison for malaria-exposed Malian children. Over roughly 600 days, donors received four mosquito-bite P. falciparum NF54 infections. Each infection was followed by sampling at 21 days, plus baseline and some pre-infection draws. Study findings and constraints: Vgamma9/Vdelta2+ T cells showed a stable polyclonal repertoire with shared TCRgamma sequences.

TCRdb re-called clones from the multiplex PCR reads via CATT. The data hold 75,000 to 95,000 delta-chain clones, with 0.75% to 1% observed a single time. Vgamma9/Vdelta2+ and Vdelta2-negative gammadelta T cells were flow-sorted from PBMC for bulk sequencing. CDR3 length: 16 amino acids. Germline V lookup: CDR1 TSWWSYY, CDR2 QGS. This clone was recorded a few times. Its antigen is undetermined. TCRdb attributes to this sequence the protein of a much larger clone, which differs from the DNA translation at residue 10; a read error is likely, and the protein displayed is translated from the DNA. The sample was gamma-delta T cells from blood. The TCR sequence derives from a pool of human donors (malaria-infected and uninfected, not separated). The V gene is TRDV1; the J gene was not called; the table's D call, TRDD3, has no DNA check behind it. In DNA form, the CDR3 reads TGTGCTCTTTCCTCGGGGGGGGATACGCTGGCGTTGTTGCTCATCTTT. This sequence encodes CALSSGGDTLALLLIF.